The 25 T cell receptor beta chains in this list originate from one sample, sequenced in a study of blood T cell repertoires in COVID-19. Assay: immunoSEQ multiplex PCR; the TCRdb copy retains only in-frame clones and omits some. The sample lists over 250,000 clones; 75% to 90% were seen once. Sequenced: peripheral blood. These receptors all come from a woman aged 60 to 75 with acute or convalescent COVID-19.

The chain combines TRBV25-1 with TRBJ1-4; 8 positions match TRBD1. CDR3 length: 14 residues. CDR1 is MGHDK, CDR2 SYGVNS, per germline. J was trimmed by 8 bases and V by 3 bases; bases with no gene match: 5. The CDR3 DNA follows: TGTGCCAGCAGTGACGACAGGGGAGGGGAAAAACTGTTTTTT. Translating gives CASSDDRGGEKLFF.

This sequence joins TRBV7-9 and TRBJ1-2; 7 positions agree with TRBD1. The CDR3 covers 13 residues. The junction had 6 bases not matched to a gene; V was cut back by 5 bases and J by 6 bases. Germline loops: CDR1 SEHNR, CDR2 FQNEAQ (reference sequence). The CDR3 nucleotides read TGTGCCAGCAGCCGAGACAGGGCGAATGGCTACACCTTC. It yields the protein CASSRDRANGYTF.

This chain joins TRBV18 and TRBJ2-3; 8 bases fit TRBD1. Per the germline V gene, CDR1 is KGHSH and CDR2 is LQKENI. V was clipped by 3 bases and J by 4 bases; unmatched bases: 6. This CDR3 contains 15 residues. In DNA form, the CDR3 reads TGTGCCAGCTCACCGGCAGGGGGCACCGCAGATACGCAGTATTTT. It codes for CASSPAGGTADTQYF.

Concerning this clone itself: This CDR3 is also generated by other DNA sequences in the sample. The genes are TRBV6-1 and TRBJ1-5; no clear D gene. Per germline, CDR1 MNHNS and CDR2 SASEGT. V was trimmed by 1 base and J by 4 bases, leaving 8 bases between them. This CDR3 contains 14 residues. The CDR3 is CASSEGQSNQPQHF. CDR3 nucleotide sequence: TGTGCCAGCAGTGAAGGGCAGTCGAATCAGCCCCAGCATTTT.

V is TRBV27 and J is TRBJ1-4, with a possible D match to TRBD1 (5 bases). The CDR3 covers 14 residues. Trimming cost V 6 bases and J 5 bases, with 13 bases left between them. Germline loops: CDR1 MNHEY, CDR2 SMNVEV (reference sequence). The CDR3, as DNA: TGTGCCAGCAGAAGTCAGGGAAAAAATGAAAAACTGTTTTTT. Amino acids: CASRSQGKNEKLFF.

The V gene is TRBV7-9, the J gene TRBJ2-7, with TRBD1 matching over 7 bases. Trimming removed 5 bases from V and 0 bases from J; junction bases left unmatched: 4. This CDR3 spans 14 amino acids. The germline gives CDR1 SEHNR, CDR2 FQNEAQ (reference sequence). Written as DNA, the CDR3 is TGTGCCAGCAGCCCCCGGGACAGCTCCTACGAGCAGTACTTC. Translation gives CASSPRDSSYEQYF. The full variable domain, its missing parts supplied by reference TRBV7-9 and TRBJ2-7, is DTGVSQNPRHKITKRGQNVTFRCDPISEHNRLYWYRQTLGQGPEFLTYFQNEAQLEKSRLLSDRFSAERPKGSFSTLEIQRTEQGDSAMYLCASSPRDSSYEQYFGPGTRLTVT.

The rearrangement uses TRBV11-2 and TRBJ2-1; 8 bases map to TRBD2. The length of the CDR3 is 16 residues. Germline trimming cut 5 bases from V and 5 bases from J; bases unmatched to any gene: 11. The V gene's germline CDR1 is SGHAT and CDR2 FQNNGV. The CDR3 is CASSPIAGPRHNEQFF. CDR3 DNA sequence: TGTGCCAGCAGCCCTATAGCGGGACCCCGTCACAATGAGCAGTTCTTC.

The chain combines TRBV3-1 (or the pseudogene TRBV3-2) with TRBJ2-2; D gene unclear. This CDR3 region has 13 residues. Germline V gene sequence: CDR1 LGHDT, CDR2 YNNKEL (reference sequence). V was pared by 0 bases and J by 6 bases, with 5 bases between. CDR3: CASSQDRAGELFF. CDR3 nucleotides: TGTGCCAGCAGCCAAGATCGGGCCGGGGAGCTGTTTTTT.

CDR3 nucleotides: TGCGCCAGCAGCTCCCGGGACAGCTCCTACGAGCAGTACTTC. It encodes CASSSRDSSYEQYF. The rearrangement uses TRBV5-1 and TRBJ2-7; 7 bases fit TRBD1. J was trimmed by 0 bases and V by 3 bases; bases with no gene match: 3. The germline V gene encodes CDR1 SGHRS and CDR2 YFSETQ. The CDR3 covers 14 residues.

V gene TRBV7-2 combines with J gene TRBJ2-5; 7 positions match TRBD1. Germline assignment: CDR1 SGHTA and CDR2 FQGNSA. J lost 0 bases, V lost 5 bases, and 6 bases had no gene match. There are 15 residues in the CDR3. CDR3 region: CASSPTTGYQETQYF. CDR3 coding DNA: TGTGCCAGCAGCCCGACGACAGGGTACCAAGAGACCCAGTACTTC.

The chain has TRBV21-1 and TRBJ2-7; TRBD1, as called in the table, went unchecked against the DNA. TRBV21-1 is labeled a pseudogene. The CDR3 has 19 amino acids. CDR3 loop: CASSKAGQGAPTFPYEQYF. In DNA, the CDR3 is TGTGCCAGCAGCAAAGCTGGACAGGGGGCCCCGACCTTCCCTTACGAGCAGTACTTC.

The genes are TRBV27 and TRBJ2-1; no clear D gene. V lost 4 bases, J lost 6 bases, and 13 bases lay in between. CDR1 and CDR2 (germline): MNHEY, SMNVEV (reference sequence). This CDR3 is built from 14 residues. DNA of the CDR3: TGTGCCAGCAGTTCGTCAGCCCCTAGCAATGAGCAGTTCTTC. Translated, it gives CASSSSAPSNEQFF.

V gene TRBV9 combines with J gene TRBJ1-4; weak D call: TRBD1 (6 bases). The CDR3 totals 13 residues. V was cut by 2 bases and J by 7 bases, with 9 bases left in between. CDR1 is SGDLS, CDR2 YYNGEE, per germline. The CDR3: CASSVDSGEKLFF. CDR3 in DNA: TGTGCCAGCAGCGTGGACAGCGGTGAAAAACTGTTTTTT.

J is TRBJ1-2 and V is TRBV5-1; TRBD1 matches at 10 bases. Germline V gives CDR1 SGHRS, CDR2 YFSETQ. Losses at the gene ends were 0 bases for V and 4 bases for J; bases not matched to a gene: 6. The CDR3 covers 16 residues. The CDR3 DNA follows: TGCGCCAGCAGCTTGGGACAGGGGGCAGGGAGCTATGGCTACACCTTC. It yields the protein CASSLGQGAGSYGYTF. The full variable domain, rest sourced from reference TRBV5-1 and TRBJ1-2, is KAGVTQTPRYLIKTRGQQVTLSCSPISGHRSVSWYQQTPGQGLQFLFEYFSETQRNKGNFPGRFSGRQFSNSRSEMNVSTLELGDSALYLCASSLGQGAGSYGYTFGSGTRLTVV.

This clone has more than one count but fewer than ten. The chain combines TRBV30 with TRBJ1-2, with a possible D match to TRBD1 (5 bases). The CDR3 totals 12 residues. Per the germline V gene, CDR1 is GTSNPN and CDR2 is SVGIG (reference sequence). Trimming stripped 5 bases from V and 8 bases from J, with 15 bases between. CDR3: CAWATGTFGYTF. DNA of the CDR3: TGTGCCTGGGCGACGGGGACTTTCGGCTACACCTTC.

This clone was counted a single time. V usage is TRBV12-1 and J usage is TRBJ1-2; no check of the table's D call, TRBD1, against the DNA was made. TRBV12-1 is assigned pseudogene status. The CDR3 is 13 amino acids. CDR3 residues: CASSEGANYGYTF. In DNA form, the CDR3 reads TGTGCCAGCAGTGAGGGGGCTAACTATGGCTACACCTTC.

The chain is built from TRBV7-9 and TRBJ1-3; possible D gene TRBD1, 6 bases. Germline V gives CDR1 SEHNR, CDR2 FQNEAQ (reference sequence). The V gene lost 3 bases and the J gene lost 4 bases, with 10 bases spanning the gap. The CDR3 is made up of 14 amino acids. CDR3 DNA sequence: TGTGCCAGCAGCTTTACAGGGCAAGGAAACACCATATATTTT. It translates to CASSFTGQGNTIYF.

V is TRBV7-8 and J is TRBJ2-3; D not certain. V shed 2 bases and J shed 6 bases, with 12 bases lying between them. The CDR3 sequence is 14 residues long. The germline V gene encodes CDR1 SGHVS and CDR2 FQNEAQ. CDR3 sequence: CASSLWNLGDTQYF. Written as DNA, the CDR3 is TGTGCCAGCAGCTTATGGAACCTAGGTGATACGCAGTATTTT.

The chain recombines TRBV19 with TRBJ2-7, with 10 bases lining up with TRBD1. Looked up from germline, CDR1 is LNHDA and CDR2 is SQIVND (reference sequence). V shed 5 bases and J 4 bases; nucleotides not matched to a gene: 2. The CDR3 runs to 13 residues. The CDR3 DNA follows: TGTGCCAGTAGTGCGGGACAGGGGTACGAGCAGTACTTC. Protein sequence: CASSAGQGYEQYF.

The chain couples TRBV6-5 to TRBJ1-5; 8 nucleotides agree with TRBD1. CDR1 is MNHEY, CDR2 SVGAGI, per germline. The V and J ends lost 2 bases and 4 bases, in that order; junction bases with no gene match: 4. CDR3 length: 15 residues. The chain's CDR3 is CASSYDRGVNQPQHF. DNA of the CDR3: TGTGCCAGCAGTTACGACAGGGGAGTGAATCAGCCCCAGCATTTT.

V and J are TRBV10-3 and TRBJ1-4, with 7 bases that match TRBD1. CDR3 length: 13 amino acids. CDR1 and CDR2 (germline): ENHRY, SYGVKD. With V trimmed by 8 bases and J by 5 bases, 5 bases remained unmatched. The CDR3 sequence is CAIGTALNEKLFF. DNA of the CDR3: TGTGCCATCGGGACAGCGTTGAATGAAAAACTGTTTTTT.

CDR3 sequence: CASRPEGATNEKLFF. In nucleotides, the CDR3 is TGTGCCAGCAGGCCCGAGGGTGCAACTAATGAAAAACTGTTTTTT. The V call is TRBV5-4, the J call TRBJ1-4; D not resolved. V was clipped by 5 bases and J by 0 bases, with 11 bases between them. Germline V gene data show CDR1 as SGHNT and CDR2 as YYREEE (reference sequence). The CDR3 sequence is 15 residues long.

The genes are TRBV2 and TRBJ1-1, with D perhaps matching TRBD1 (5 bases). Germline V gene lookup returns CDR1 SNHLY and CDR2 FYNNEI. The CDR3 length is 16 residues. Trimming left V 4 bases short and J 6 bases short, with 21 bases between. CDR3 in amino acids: CASSVTRARNIPEAFF. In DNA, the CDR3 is TGTGCCAGCAGTGTCACCAGGGCAAGGAACATCCCTGAAGCTTTCTTT.

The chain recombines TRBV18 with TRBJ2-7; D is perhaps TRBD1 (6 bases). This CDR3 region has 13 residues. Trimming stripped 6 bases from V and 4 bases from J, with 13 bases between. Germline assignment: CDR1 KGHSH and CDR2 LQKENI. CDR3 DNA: TGTGCCAGCTCCCGCGGACAGCAGTACGAGCAGTACTTC. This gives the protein CASSRGQQYEQYF.

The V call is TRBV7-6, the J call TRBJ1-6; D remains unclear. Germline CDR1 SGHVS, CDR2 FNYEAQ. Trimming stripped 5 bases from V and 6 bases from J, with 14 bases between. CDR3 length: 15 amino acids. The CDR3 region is CASSPRPTVNSPLHF. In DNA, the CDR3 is TGTGCCAGCAGCCCTCGCCCCACAGTTAATTCACCCCTCCACTTT.